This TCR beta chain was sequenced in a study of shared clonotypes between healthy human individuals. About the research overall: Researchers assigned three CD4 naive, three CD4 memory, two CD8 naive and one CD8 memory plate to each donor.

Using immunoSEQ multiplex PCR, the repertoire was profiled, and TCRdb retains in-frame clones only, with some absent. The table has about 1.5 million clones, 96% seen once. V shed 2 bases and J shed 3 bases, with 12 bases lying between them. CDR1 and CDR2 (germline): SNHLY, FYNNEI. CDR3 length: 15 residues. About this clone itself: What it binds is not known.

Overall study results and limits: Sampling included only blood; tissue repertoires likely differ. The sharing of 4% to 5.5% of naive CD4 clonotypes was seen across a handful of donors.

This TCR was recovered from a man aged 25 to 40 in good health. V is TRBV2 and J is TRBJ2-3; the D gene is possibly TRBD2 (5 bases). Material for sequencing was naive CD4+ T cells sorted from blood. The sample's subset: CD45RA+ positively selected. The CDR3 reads CASSELASLTDTQYF. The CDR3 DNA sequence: TGTGCCAGCAGTGAATTAGCGAGCTTGACAGATACGCAGTATTTT.